Below, one TCR beta chain is given with its context. The sample belongs to a study of OX40 agonist ivuxolimab in advanced cancers. V lost 6 bases to trimming and J lost 7 bases; unmatched junction nucleotides: 13. Germline V gene sequence: CDR1 LNHDA, CDR2 SQIVND (reference sequence). The CDR3 sequence is 16 residues long. Sequencing used immunoSEQ multiplex PCR; TCRdb keeps in-frame clones, though not all of them. Among 65,000 to 95,000 clones listed, 85% to 95% were seen once. Autoimmune disease history or systemic immunosuppression barred patients. The clonotype comes from an adult with an advanced solid tumor such as melanoma, head and neck, liver or kidney cancer. The chain links TRBV19 to TRBJ1-5; TRBD1 aligns across 9 bases. This specimen was CD4+ or CD8+ T cells sorted from blood, taken in a trial of the OX40 agonist ivuxolimab. This chain's CDR3 is CASRPGTGIVEQPQHF. Here the CDR3 DNA reads TGTGCCAGTAGACCCGGGACAGGGATCGTAGAGCAGCCCCAGCATTTT. The variable domain in full, with the rest retrieved from reference TRBV19 and TRBJ1-5, is DGGITQSPKYLFRKEGQNVTLSCEQNLNHDAMYWYRQDPGQGLRLIYYSQIVNDFQKGDIAEGYSVSREKKESFPLTVTSAQKNPTAFYLCASRPGTGIVEQPQHFGDGTRLSIL.